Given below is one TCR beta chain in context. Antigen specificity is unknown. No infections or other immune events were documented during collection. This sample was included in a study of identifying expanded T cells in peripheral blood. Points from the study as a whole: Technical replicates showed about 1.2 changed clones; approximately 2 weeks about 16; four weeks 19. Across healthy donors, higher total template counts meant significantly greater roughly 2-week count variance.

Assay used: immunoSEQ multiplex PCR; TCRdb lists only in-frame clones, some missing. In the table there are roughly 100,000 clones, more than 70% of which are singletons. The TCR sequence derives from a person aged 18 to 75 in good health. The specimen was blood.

CDR3 nucleotides: TGTGCCAGCAGCGTAGGGGCAGGGGAGAATGGCGAGCAGTACTTC. Translated: CASSVGAGENGEQYF. V and J are TRBV9 and TRBJ2-7; TRBD1 might be the D (6 bases). CDR1 is SGDLS and CDR2 is YYNGEE in the germline V gene. Trimming pared 0 bases from V and 6 bases from J, leaving 16 bases between. The CDR3 has 15 amino acids.